Listed below are T cell receptor beta chains from one sample, sequenced in a study of breast tumors, draining lymph nodes, adjacent tissues. TCRdb analysed the multiplex PCR reads with MiXCR anew, one entry per CDR3 protein. The repertoire holds tens of thousands of distinct CDR3 sequences, roughly 19% seen once, with around 2.5% in the top ten. The sample comprised axillary lymph node tissue. Receptors were obtained from a female donor with breast cancer. Some clones in this sample may be carry-over from other donors' samples. Each CDR3 is given with its conserved first and last residue. A D gene is named only where the DNA matches it firmly. A clone size is listed for some rows: how often the clone was seen (once, few, many), or a class if it is expanded.

clone size	V gene	J gene	D gene	CDR3 DNA	CDR3 protein
many	TRBV9	TRBJ2-5	.	TGTGCCAGCAGCGTAGCGGGGCAGGGATCCACCCAGTACTTC	CASSVAGQGSTQYF
many	TRBV24-1	TRBJ2-1	.	TGTGCCACCAGTGATTTAGCAGGGGCGAATGAGCAGTTCTTC	CATSDLAGANEQFF
many	TRBV19	TRBJ2-7	.	TGTGCCAGTAGTATGAGAGGGCCTAGGGATTACGAGCAGTACTTC	CASSMRGPRDYEQYF
many	TRBV9	TRBJ2-5	TRBD2	TGTGCCAGCAGCGTAGGGGGGGGGGGACTAGCGGGACCGCGACAAGAGACCCAGTACTTC	CASSVGGGGLAGPRQETQYF
many	TRBV25-1	TRBJ2-1	TRBD2	TGTGCCAGCAGTGCCCTAGCGGGAGGGCCTAATGAGCAGTTCTTC	CASSALAGGPNEQFF
many	TRBV7-3	TRBJ2-2	.	TGTGCCAGCAGCTCCCCGACAGGCTCGAACACCGGGGAGCTGTTTTTT	CASSSPTGSNTGELFF
many	TRBV5-1	TRBJ2-7	.	TGCGCCAGCAGCTCAATGGCCCCAGGGCCGTATAGCGAGCAGTACTTC	CASSSMAPGPYSEQYF
.	TRBV2	TRBJ2-5	TRBD2	TGTGCCGGCAAGATCGGACTAGCGCAAGAGACCCGGTACTTC	CAGKIGLAQETRYF
many	TRBV19	TRBJ2-1	.	TGTGCCAGTAGTATTGAGGGGGGAGTTACCTACAATGAGCAGTTCTTC	CASSIEGGVTYNEQFF
.	TRBV5-4	TRBJ2-1	.	TGTGCCAGCAGCTTAGTATATTCCGATGAGCAGTTCTTC	CASSLVYSDEQFF
many	TRBV7-9	TRBJ2-5	.	TGTGCCAGCAGCCCTCGCGAGACCCAGTACTTC	CASSPRETQYF
many	TRBV7-2	TRBJ2-7	TRBD1	TGTGCCAGCAGCTATGATCCGGGACAGGGGTTCTACGAGCAGTACTTC	CASSYDPGQGFYEQYF
few	TRBV28	TRBJ1-5	.	TGTGCCAGCACCGGAGACATAGTCAATCAGCCCCAGCATTTT	CASTGDIVNQPQHF
.	TRBV27	TRBJ2-1	TRBD2	TGTGCCAGCAGTTTCGGGACTACCACCAATGAGCAGTTCTTC	CASSFGTTTNEQFF
few	TRBV20-1	TRBJ1-1	.	TGCAGTGCTAGAGAAGCGGGAGCTTTCTTT	CSAREAGAFF
many	TRBV20-1	TRBJ1-5	.	TGCAGTGCTAGAGATGGACCGCCTGATCAGCCCCAGCATTTT	CSARDGPPDQPQHF
many	TRBV12-3/TRBV12-4	TRBJ1-2	.	TGTGCCAGCAGGTCCCCAGGTACCCATACTAACTATGGCTACACCTTC	CASRSPGTHTNYGYTF
few	TRBV11-2	TRBJ2-4	TRBD2	TGTGCCAGCAGCTTAGAAGTCAGCGGGAGTGTTCAGTACTTC	CASSLEVSGSVQYF
many	TRBV20-1	TRBJ2-1	TRBD2	TGCAGTGCCGCTACTAGCGGGGGATACAATGAGCAGTTCTTC	CSAATSGGYNEQFF
.	TRBV30	TRBJ2-3	.	TGTGCCTGGAGTACCCTGGGGGCAACAGATACGCAGTATTTT	CAWSTLGATDTQYF
once	TRBV12-3/TRBV12-4	TRBJ2-3	TRBD2	TGTGCCAGCAGTCTCCCGACTAGCGAGGCAGGTACGCAGTACTTT	CASSLPTSEAGTQYF
many	TRBV20-1	TRBJ2-5	.	TGCAGTGCTAGAGATCTCCAGGGGGCGGGAGGCCCACAAGAGACCCAGTACTTC	CSARDLQGAGGPQETQYF
many	TRBV20-1	TRBJ2-3	.	TGCAGTGCTAGTGCGGACGGGACTCGAGAATACACAGATACGCAGTATTTT	CSASADGTREYTDTQYF
many	TRBV15	TRBJ1-2	.	TGTGCCACCAGCAGGGGGGGAAGATGGGGCTACACCTTC	CATSRGGRWGYTF
many	TRBV15	TRBJ1-5	.	TGTGCCACCAGCAGTGAGGATTTAAGCAATCAGCCCCAGCATTTT	CATSSEDLSNQPQHF
many	TRBV15	TRBJ1-2	TRBD1	TGTGCCACCAGCAGGGGACAGAGCTATGGCTACACCTTC	CATSRGQSYGYTF
.	TRBV18	TRBJ2-7	TRBD1	TGTGCCAGCTCACCACGGACAGGGAGGTACGACGAGCAGTACTTC	CASSPRTGRYDEQYF
many	TRBV4-1	TRBJ2-3	TRBD2	TGCGCCAGCAGCCAAGCCCGGACTAGCGGGTGGGATACGCAGTATTTT	CASSQARTSGWDTQYF
.	TRBV27	TRBJ1-5	.	TGTGCCAGCAGTTTAGACCATAGCAATCAGCCCCAGCATTTT	CASSLDHSNQPQHF
many	TRBV7-2	TRBJ2-3	TRBD1	TGTGCCAGCAGCCCCGCTTCCGGGACAGGGGCTCTAACAGATACGCAGTATTTT	CASSPASGTGALTDTQYF
many	TRBV24-1	TRBJ2-7	.	TGTGCCACCAGTGATGGCTACGAGCAGTACTTC	CATSDGYEQYF
few	TRBV3-1	TRBJ1-2	.	TGTGCCAGCAGCCCCGGATCAGGACACTTTAACTATGGCTACACCTTC	CASSPGSGHFNYGYTF
many	TRBV12-3/TRBV12-4	TRBJ2-2	TRBD2	TGTGCCACCGATACCTCCCCAGCGGGAGGGCGAGGCGGGGAGCTGTTTTTT	CATDTSPAGGRGGELFF
many	TRBV12-3/TRBV12-4	TRBJ2-1	TRBD2	TGTGCCAGCAGTCCCGGTTTTGGCGGGAGGGCCGTGAATGAGCAGTTCTTC	CASSPGFGGRAVNEQFF
many	TRBV9	TRBJ2-7	.	TGTGCCAGCAGCGCCAGGGAATCCTACGAGCAGTACTTC	CASSARESYEQYF
many	TRBV2	TRBJ2-2	.	TGTGCCAGCACTGGGGCGGGCGGGGAGCTGTTTTTT	CASTGAGGELFF
few	TRBV7-3	TRBJ2-6	.	TGTGCCAACAGCACATCTGGGGCCAACGTCCTGACTTTC	CANSTSGANVLTF